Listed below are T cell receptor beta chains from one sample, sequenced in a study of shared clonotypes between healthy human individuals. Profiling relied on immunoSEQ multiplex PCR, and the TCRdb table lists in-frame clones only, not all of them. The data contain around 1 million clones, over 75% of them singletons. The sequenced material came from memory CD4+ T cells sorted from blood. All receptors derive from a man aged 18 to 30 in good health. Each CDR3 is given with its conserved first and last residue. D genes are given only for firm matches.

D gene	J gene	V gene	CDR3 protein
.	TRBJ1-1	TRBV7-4	CASSLGTEIHSTAFF
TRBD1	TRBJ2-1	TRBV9	CASSVLGQGDEQFF
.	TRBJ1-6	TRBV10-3	CAIGEVGDSPLHF
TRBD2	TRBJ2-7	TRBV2	CASRKVWSGAYEQYF
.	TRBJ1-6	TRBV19	CASTTGAFNSPLHF
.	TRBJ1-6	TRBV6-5	CASSRGEGSPLHF
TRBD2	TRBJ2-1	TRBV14	CASSRAGLAGYNEQFF
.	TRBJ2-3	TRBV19	CASSIKDTQYF
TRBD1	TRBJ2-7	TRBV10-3	CAISDNRGNYEQYF
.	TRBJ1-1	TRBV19	CASSIRGVNTEAFF
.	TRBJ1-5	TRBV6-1	CASSEFGSDQPQHF
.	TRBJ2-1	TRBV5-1	CASRREREQFF
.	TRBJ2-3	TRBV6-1	CASARGAGTDTQYF
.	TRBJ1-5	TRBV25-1	CASSEGLRGNQPQHF
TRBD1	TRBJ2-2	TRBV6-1	CASSRQGLDELFF
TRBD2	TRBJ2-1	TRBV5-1	CASSLGSGSINEQFF
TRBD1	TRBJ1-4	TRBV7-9	CASSNSRQGGEKLFF
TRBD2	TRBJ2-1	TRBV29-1	CSVERSSGRWNEQFF
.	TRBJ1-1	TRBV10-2	CASSDSFPGTEAFF
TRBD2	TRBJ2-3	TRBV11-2	CASSLSGGASTQYF
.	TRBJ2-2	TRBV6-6	CASSYVQGGTGELFF
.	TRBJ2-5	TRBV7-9	CASSLDEGETQYF
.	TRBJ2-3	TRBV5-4	CASSLRADTQYF
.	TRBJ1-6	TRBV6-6	CASTIPGTINSPLHF
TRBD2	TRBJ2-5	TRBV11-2	CASSPFRTSGGLRETQYF
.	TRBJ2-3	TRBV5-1	CATSGERSTDTQYF
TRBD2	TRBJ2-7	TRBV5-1	CASSPALAGGPDEQYF
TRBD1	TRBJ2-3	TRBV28	CASSGQGAGYLWGTDTQYF
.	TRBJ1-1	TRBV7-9	CASSGEGRESEAFF
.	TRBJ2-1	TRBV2	CASRRLLANEQFF
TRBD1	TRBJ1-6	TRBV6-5	CASSRTGEDSPLHF